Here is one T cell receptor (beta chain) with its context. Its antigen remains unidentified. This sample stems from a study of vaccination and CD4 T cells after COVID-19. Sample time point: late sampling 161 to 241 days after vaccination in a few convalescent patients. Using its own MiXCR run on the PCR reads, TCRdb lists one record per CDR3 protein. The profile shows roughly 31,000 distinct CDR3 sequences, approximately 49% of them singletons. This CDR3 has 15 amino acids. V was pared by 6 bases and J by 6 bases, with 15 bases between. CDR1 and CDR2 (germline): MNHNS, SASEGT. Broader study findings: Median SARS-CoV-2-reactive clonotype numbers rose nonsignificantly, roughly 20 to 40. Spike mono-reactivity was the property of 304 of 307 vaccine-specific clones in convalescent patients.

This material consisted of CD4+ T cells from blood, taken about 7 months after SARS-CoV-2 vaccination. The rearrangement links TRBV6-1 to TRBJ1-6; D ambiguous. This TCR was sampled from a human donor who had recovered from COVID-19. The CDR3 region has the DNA TGTGCCAGCAGCCCCAGGAGTAAAGCTAATTCACCCCTCCACTTT. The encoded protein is CASSPRSKANSPLHF.